This entry lists 8 T cell receptor beta chains sequenced from one sample in a study of T-cell reconstitution after alpha-beta-depleted transplantation in children. The authors prepared the TCRbeta library with unique molecular identifiers. MiXCR, applied by TCRdb to the PCR reads, yields one record per CDR3 protein. The sample comprises about 110,000 distinct CDR3 sequences, 10% of which are singletons, and nearly 35% rests with the top ten. The specimen was PBMCs, collected before TCRalphabeta/CD19-depleted stem cell transplant. The source is a boy aged 2 to 10 with acute lymphoblastic leukemia, due to receive a stem cell transplant.

This rearrangement joins TRBV4-1 to TRBJ2-3; TRBD2 agrees at 8 bases. This CDR3 is built from 15 residues. CDR1 and CDR2 from the germline V gene are MGHRA and YSYEKL. The V gene end was trimmed by 3 bases and the J gene end by 4 bases; junction bases not matched to a gene: 6. The CDR3 region has the DNA TGCGCCAGCAGCCATGGAGCGGGAGCCGCAGATACGCAGTATTTT. Translating it yields CASSHGAGAADTQYF.

This clonotype was observed many times. The chain joins TRBV7-8 to TRBJ2-7; the match to TRBD2 covers 8 bases. The CDR3 covers 16 residues. CDR1 and CDR2 (germline): SGHVS, FQNEAQ. The J segment lost 1 base and the V segment lost 4 bases, leaving 9 bases of the junction unmatched. For the CDR3, the DNA is TGTGCCAGCAGCTCAGTTTCGAGCGGGAGTTCCTACGAGCAGTACTTC. Protein product: CASSSVSSGSSYEQYF.

This clonotype was picked up many times. J is TRBJ2-5 and V is TRBV5-1, with 7 bases aligning to TRBD2. CDR1 and CDR2 from the germline V gene are SGHRS and YFSETQ. This CDR3 contains 15 residues. V lost 1 base to trimming and J lost 5 bases; unmatched junction nucleotides: 8. The CDR3 coding sequence is TGCGCCAGCAGCTTGATGAGGGGAGGGAAGGAGACCCAGTACTTC. It is translated as CASSLMRGGKETQYF.

At least ten counts were recorded for this clonotype. The V gene is TRBV5-5, the J gene TRBJ2-7, with 13 bases identical to TRBD2. The V segment lost 4 bases and the J segment 4 bases; nucleotides outside the gene matches: 5. The CDR3 runs 15 residues. Germline V gene sequence: CDR1 SGHKS, CDR2 YYEKEE (reference sequence). CDR3 protein: CASSLGLAGIYEQYF. The CDR3 bases are TGTGCCAGCAGCCTGGGACTAGCGGGGATATACGAGCAGTACTTC.

This clonotype was detected a few times. The chain links TRBV28 to TRBJ2-1, with D maybe TRBD2 (6 bases). Trimming cost V 3 bases and J 5 bases, with 14 bases left between them. The CDR3 consists of 15 residues. The V gene's germline CDR1 is MDHEN and CDR2 SYDVKM. CDR3 nucleotide sequence: TGTGCCAGCAGTTTTAACCCATCGGGGGACAATGAGCAGTTCTTC. Encoded protein: CASSFNPSGDNEQFF.

This clonotype was observed at least ten times. The chain recombines TRBV20-1 with TRBJ2-5, with 11 positions matching TRBD2. This CDR3 has 14 amino acids. With V trimmed by 5 bases and J by 2 bases, 4 bases remained unmatched. Germline CDR1 and CDR2: DFQATT and SNEGSKA (reference sequence). The CDR3 spells CSALLAGVQETQYF. The CDR3 bases are TGCAGTGCTCTACTAGCGGGAGTACAAGAGACCCAGTACTTC.

This clonotype was found many times. The chain has TRBV20-1 and TRBJ2-7, with a weak D call TRBD1 (6 bases). Germline values: CDR1 DFQATT, CDR2 SNEGSKA (reference sequence). V lost 0 bases and J 0 bases, leaving 15 bases between the germline ends. This CDR3 comprises 16 residues. CDR3 nucleotides: TGCAGTGCTAGAGAGAGGTGGGGCAGGGGCTCCTACGAGCAGTACTTC. Protein: CSARERWGRGSYEQYF.

The chain joins TRBV7-9 to TRBJ2-2; 8 bases are shared with TRBD2. V shed 0 bases and J 4 bases; nucleotides not matched to a gene: 1. Germline CDR1 is SEHNR and CDR2 is FQNEAQ (reference sequence). This CDR3 has 15 amino acids. In DNA, the CDR3 is TGTGCCAGCAGCTTAGCTGCGGGGGGCACCGGGGAGCTGTTTTTT. Translation gives CASSLAAGGTGELFF.